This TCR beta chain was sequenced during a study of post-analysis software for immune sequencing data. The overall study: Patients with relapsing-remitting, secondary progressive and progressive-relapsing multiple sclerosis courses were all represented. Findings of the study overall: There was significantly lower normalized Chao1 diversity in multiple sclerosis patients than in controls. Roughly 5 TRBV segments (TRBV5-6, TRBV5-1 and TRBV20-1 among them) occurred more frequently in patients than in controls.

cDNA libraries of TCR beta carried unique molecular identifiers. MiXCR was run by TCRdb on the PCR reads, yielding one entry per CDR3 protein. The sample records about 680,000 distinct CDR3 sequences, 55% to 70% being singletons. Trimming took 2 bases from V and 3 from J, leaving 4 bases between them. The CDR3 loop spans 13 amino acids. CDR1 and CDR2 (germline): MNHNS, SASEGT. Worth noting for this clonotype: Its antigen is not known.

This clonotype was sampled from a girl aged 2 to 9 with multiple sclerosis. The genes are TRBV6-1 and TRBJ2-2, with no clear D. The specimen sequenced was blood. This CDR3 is CASSEIDTGELFF. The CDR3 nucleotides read TGTGCCAGCAGTGAAATCGACACCGGGGAGCTGTTTTTT.